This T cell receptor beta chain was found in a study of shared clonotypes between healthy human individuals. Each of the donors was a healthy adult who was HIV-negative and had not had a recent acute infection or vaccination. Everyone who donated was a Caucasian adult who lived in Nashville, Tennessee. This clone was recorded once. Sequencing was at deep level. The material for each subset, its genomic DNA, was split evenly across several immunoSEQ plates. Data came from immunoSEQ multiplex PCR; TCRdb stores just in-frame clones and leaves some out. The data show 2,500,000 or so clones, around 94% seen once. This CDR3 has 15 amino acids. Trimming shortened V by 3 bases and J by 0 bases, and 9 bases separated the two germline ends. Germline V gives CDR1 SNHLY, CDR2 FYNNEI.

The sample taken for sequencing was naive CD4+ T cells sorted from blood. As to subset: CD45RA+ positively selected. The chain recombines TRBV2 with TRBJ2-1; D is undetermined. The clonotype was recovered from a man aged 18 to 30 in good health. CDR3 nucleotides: TGTGCCAGCAGTGACAGGAGATTCTCCTACAATGAGCAGTTCTTC. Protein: CASSDRRFSYNEQFF. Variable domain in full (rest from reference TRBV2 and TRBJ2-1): EPEVTQTPSHQVTQMGQEVILRCVPISNHLYFYWYRQILGQKVEFLVSFYNNEISEKSEIFDDQFSVERPDGSNFTLKIRSTKLEDSAMYFCASSDRRFSYNEQFFGPGTRLTVL.